The 6 T cell receptor beta chains reported below all come from one sample, sequenced in a study of blood T cell repertoires in COVID-19. Some clones are missing from TCRdb's copy, which holds only in-frame ones; the method was immunoSEQ multiplex PCR. The table records about 150,000 clones, roughly 84% of them present only once. Sequencing was carried out using peripheral blood. The receptors originated from a man between 65 and 85 years old with active or convalescent COVID-19.

The J gene is TRBJ2-7, the V gene TRBV18; D may be TRBD1 (5 bases). The CDR3 has 13 residues. Germline CDR1 KGHSH, CDR2 LQKENI. V lost 2 bases and J 6 bases, leaving 11 bases between the germline ends. This CDR3 is CASSPGHRSEQYF. For the CDR3, the DNA is TGTGCCAGCTCACCAGGACACAGGAGCGAGCAGTACTTC.

The chain has TRBV29-1 and TRBJ2-2, with 10 bases aligning to TRBD2. This CDR3 region has 16 residues. V shed 6 bases, J shed 6 bases, and the junction held 13 bases outside the gene matches. Germline assignment: CDR1 SQVTM and CDR2 ANQGSEA. The CDR3 is CSVKSGRALGAGELFF. CDR3 nucleotide sequence: TGCAGCGTAAAAAGCGGGAGGGCCTTAGGGGCCGGGGAGCTGTTTTTT.

This CDR3 is CASSQRRGGEQYF. The CDR3 DNA reads as TGTGCCAGCAGCCAGCGGCGGGGGGGCGAGCAGTACTTC. This chain links TRBV9 with TRBJ2-7, with 9 bases fitting TRBD2. The CDR3 covers 13 residues. Trimming at V came to 4 bases and at J to 6 bases, leaving 5 bases not matched to a gene. Germline CDR1 reads SGDLS; CDR2 reads YYNGEE. Together with reference TRBV9 and TRBJ2-7, the CDR3 gives the full variable domain: DSGVTQTPKHLITATGQRVTLRCSPRSGDLSVYWYQQSLDQGLQFLIQYYNGEERAKGNILERFSAQQFPDLHSELNLSSLELGDSALYFCASSQRRGGEQYFGPGTRLTVT.

This clone occurred once. V usage is TRBV27 and J usage is TRBJ1-5, with D possibly matching TRBD1 (5 bases). The CDR3 runs to 14 residues. Trimming left V 1 base short and J 7 bases short, with 11 bases between. Germline V gives CDR1 MNHEY, CDR2 SMNVEV (reference sequence). The CDR3 reads CASSLLGGDQPQHF. CDR3 bases: TGTGCCAGCAGTTTATTGGGGGGTGACCAGCCCCAGCATTTT.

The chain joins TRBV5-4 to TRBJ2-7, with D possibly being TRBD1 (6 bases). V was cut by 0 bases and J by 4 bases, with 14 bases left in between. From germline, CDR1 is SGHNT and CDR2 YYREEE (reference sequence). CDR3 length: 15 amino acids. CDR3 residues: CASSLGAGATYEQYF. The CDR3, as DNA: TGTGCCAGCAGCTTGGGGGCAGGGGCTACGTACGAGCAGTACTTC.

J is TRBJ1-1 and V is TRBV10-2; D is uncertain. The CDR3 loop spans 12 amino acids. Germline V gene data show CDR1 as WSHSY and CDR2 as SAAADI. The V end lost 6 bases, the J end lost 8 bases, and 13 bases lay between the germline ends. The CDR3 DNA reads TGCGCCAGCAGATCCCCGGAGCGGGAAGCTTTCTTT. Amino acids: CASRSPEREAFF.